Listed below are T cell receptor beta chains from one sample, sequenced in a study of liver allograft versus peripheral blood T cells. Via MiXCR, TCRdb re-called the reads, giving one row per CDR3 protein. The sample contains around 15,000 distinct CDR3 sequences, 20% to 25% of which appear only once. Receptors were obtained from a human patient who had a liver transplant. Some of these T cells may belong to the graft donor. The CDR3 runs from the conserved cysteine through the conserved F or W. The D gene is left open where the match is weak. Size values are once, few and many counts, or a class for expanded clones, and some rows have none.

>TRBV7-9|-|TRBJ2-3|few
CASSPSGDTQYF
TGTGCCAGCAGCCCTTCCGGGGATACGCAGTATTTT
>TRBV5-4|-|TRBJ1-3|few
CASSLEQGTTTPLF
TGTGCCAGCAGCCTTGAACAGGGAACCACGACTCCGCTTTTT
>TRBV29-1|-|TRBJ2-7|medium-sized
CSVKPPRGEQYF
TGCAGCGTAAAGCCCCCCCGGGGAGAGCAGTACTTC
>TRBV6-1|-|TRBJ1-6|few
CASGRGASYNSPLHF
TGTGCCAGCGGGCGGGGGGCTTCCTATAATTCACCCCTCCACTTT
>TRBV6-1|-|TRBJ1-1|medium-sized
CASRGNTEAFF
TGTGCCAGCAGAGGGAACACTGAAGCTTTCTTT
>TRBV7-9|TRBD2|TRBJ2-1|-
CASSPYPGLAGENEQFF
TGTGCCAGCAGCCCCTACCCGGGACTAGCGGGAGAGAATGAGCAGTTCTTC
>TRBV10-3|-|TRBJ1-1|medium-sized
CAISDFGTEAFF
TGTGCCATCAGTGATTTCGGCACTGAAGCTTTCTTT
>TRBV18|-|TRBJ1-4|medium-sized
CASLGPDEKLFF
TGTGCCAGCCTCGGCCCAGATGAAAAACTGTTTTTT
>TRBV12-3/TRBV12-4|-|TRBJ1-1|-
CASSFTTGGTEAFF
TGTGCCAGCAGTTTTACAACGGGGGGAACTGAAGCTTTCTTT
>TRBV14|-|TRBJ2-3|few
CASSHPGHYPQYF
TGTGCCAGCAGCCACCCGGGACATTACCCGCAGTATTTT
>TRBV14|-|TRBJ2-7|once
CASSHALRLATYEQYF
TGTGCCAGCAGCCATGCGCTCCGCTTGGCGACCTACGAGCAGTACTTC